The TCR beta chain described here comes from a study of OX40 agonist ivuxolimab in advanced cancers. Overall study: Each patient was given ivuxolimab into a vein every 2 weeks, at 0.01 to 10 mg/kg. Broader study findings: At 0.1 to 3.0 mg/kg and by week 6, CD4+ and CD8+ T cells in the blood had expanded clonally.

In regard to this clone: Antigen specificity is unknown.

V lost 5 bases, J lost 4 bases, and 15 bases lay in between. CDR1 and CDR2 from the germline V gene are LNHDA and SQIVND (reference sequence). The CDR3 is 15 amino acids. Using immunoSEQ multiplex PCR, the repertoire was profiled, and TCRdb retains in-frame clones only, with some absent. Of 50,000 to 75,000 clones listed, roughly 92% are singletons. The chain combines TRBV19 with TRBJ2-1, with TRBD1 as a possible D gene (5 bases). The TCR was taken from an adult with an advanced solid tumor such as melanoma, head and neck, liver or kidney cancer. Sequencing used CD4+ or CD8+ T cells sorted from blood, obtained in a trial of the OX40 agonist ivuxolimab. CDR3 in amino acids: CASSVWQGGYNEQFF. Here the CDR3 DNA reads TGTGCCAGTAGTGTATGGCAGGGCGGATACAATGAGCAGTTCTTC.